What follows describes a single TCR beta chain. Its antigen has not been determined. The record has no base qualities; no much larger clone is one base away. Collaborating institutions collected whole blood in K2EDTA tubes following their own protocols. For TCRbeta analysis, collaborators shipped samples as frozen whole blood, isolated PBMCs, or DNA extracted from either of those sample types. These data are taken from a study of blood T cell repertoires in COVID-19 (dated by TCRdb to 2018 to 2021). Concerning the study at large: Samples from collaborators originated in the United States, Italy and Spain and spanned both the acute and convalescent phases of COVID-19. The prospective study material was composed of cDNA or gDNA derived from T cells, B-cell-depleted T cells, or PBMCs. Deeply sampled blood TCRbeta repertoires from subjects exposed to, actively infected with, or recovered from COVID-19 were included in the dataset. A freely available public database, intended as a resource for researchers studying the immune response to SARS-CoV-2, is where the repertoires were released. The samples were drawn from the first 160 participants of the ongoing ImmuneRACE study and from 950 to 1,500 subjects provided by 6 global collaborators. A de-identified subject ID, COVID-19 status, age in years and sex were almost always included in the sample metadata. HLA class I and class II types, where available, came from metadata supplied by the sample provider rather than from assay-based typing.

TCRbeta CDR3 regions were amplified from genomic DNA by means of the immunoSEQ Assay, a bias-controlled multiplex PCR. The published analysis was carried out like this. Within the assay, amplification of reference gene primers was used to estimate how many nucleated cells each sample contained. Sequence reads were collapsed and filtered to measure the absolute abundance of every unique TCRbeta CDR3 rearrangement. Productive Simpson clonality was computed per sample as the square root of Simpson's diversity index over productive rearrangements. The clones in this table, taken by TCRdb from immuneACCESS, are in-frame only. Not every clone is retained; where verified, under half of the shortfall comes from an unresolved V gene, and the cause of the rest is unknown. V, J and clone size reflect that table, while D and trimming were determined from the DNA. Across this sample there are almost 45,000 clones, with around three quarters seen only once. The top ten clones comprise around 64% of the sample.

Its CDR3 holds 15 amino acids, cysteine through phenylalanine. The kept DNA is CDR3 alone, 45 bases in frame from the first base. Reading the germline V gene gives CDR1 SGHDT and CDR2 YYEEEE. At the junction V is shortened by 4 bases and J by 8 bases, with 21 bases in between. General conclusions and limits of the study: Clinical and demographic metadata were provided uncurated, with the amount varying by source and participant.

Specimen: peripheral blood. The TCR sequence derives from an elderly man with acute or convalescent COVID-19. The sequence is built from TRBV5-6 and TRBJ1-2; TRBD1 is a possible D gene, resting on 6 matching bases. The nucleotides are TGTGCCAGCAGCCCCTCGGGCAGGGGTATTAAAGGCTACACCTTC. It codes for CASSPSGRGIKGYTF.